This TCR beta chain was obtained from a study of shared clonotypes between healthy human individuals. Study outcomes and limitations: Sharing of clonotypes among donors was expected to vary with sequencing depth. The sole specimen, blood, was sampled, and tissue repertoires likely differ.

Authors' data handling: Filtering differed for immunoSEQ, which gave only junction sequences without quality scores. Method: immunoSEQ multiplex PCR; TCRdb's copy keeps in-frame clones and lacks some. The V and J calls and clone size are taken from that table; D and trimming were inferred from the DNA. The data hold 1,500,000 or so clones, with around 98.5% observed a single time. In the case of this clone: Its antigen remains unidentified.

Negatively enriched CD4+ T cells were divided by CD45RA into naive and memory. V dropped 4 bases and J dropped 5; count of bases not matched to a gene: 6. This CDR3 has 15 amino acids. CDR1 is SGHAT and CDR2 is FQNNGV in the germline V gene. J is TRBJ2-2 and V is TRBV11-2, with TRBD2 matching over 8 bases. The clonotype comes from a man aged 30-40 years in good health. The sequenced sample consisted of naive CD4+ T cells sorted from blood. Sample subset: CD45RA+ positively selected. The CDR3 protein is CASSYGLAGTGELFF. CDR3 bases: TGTGCCAGCAGCTACGGACTAGCCGGGACCGGGGAGCTGTTTTTT.